The following is a TCR beta chain sequence with its context. Replicate PCRs run on sorted subsets employed 150 to 250 ng DNA, tens of thousands of T cell genomes. Only in-frame clones appear in the TCRdb table, and some are missing; sequencing was by immunoSEQ multiplex PCR. The sample has under 2,500,000 clones, almost 96% seen once. This record comes from a study of shared clonotypes between healthy human individuals. The sequence was obtained from a man between 18 and 35 years old in good health. The sequencing input was naive CD4+ T cells sorted from blood. The subset here: CD45RA+ positively selected.

CDR3 in amino acids: CASSPLAPSSYNEQFF. CDR3 bases: TGTGCCAGCAGCCCCCTAGCGCCTAGCTCCTACAATGAGCAGTTCTTC. V gene TRBV5-6 combines with J gene TRBJ2-1; weak D call: TRBD2 (6 bases). The CDR3 totals 16 residues. Germline values: CDR1 SGHDT, CDR2 YYEEEE. V was clipped by 4 bases and J by 0 bases, with 14 bases between them.